This TCR beta chain was sequenced during a study of T cells in localized non-small cell lung cancer. The study's findings and limits: Adjacent lung was found to contain a median about 62 of the top 100 tumor clones. Clonality peaked in uninvolved adjacent lung rather than tumor. Only one tumor region went through sequencing, so heterogeneity may still be there. Longer overall survival associated with higher blood T cell density; shorter survival with higher adjacent-lung clonality.

Repertoires were generated with immunoSEQ multiplex PCR, while TCRdb's copy carries only in-frame clones and drops some. The table has some 1,700 clones, more than 25% seen once; the top ten hold roughly an eighth. CDR1 SGHRS and CDR2 YFSETQ come from the germline V gene. The CDR3 length is 16 residues. V was shortened by 4 bases and J by 6 bases, with 23 bases between the two germline ends. Points on this clone: Its antigen is not identified.

This TCR was sampled from a male donor aged 60 or over with stage II squamous cell lung carcinoma. This chain uses TRBV5-1 with TRBJ2-7; perhaps TRBD2 as D (6 bases). The sequences come from normal lung tissue next to the tumor, collected before any cancer treatment. CDR3: CASSLLGTRDSGEQYF. The DNA of the CDR3 is TGCGCCAGCAGCCTCTTGGGGACTCGGGATTCGGGCGAGCAGTACTTC. The full variable domain, rest sourced from reference TRBV5-1 and TRBJ2-7, is KAGVTQTPRYLIKTRGQQVTLSCSPISGHRSVSWYQQTPGQGLQFLFEYFSETQRNKGNFPGRFSGRQFSNSRSEMNVSTLELGDSALYLCASSLLGTRDSGEQYFGPGTRLTVT.